The 13 T cell receptor beta chains given below trace back to one sample, sequenced in a study of OX40 agonist ivuxolimab in advanced cancers. This table comes from immunoSEQ multiplex PCR, and its TCRdb copy is limited to in-frame clones, with some not included. Here the sample spans under 70,000 clones, approximately 90% being singletons. The sequences come from CD4+ or CD8+ T cells sorted from blood, collected in a trial of the OX40 agonist ivuxolimab. The receptors come from an adult with an advanced solid tumor such as melanoma, head and neck, liver or kidney cancer.

The chain joins TRBV2 to TRBJ2-3; 9 positions agree with TRBD1. The germline V gene has CDR1 SNHLY and CDR2 FYNNEI. Trimming at V came to 6 bases and at J to 2 bases, leaving 6 bases not matched to a gene. The CDR3 spans 15 residues. CDR3 DNA sequence: TGTGCCAGCAGATCGGGACAGGGAAACACAGATACGCAGTATTTT. It is translated as CASRSGQGNTDTQYF.

This chain links TRBV5-8 with TRBJ1-1, with D perhaps TRBD1 (6 bases). V was cut by 4 bases and J by 0 bases, with 13 bases left in between. CDR3 length equals 15 residues. Germline CDR1 and CDR2: SGHTS and YDEGEE. This CDR3 reads CASSQVGTLNTEAFF. In nucleotides, the CDR3 is TGTGCCAGCAGCCAAGTGGGGACATTGAACACTGAAGCTTTCTTT.

The rearrangement joins TRBV30 to TRBJ1-2; TRBD1 is a possible D gene (6 bases). Germline V gene data show CDR1 as GTSNPN and CDR2 as SVGIG (reference sequence). V was pared by 4 bases and J by 9 bases, with 18 bases between. The CDR3 length is 13 residues. The CDR3 coding sequence is TGTGCCTGGACCGATGCCCCAGGGGACCGCTACACCTTC. Translation gives CAWTDAPGDRYTF.

In its sample, this clone was seen once. The CDR3 spells CAIQGYSNQPQHF. The CDR3 DNA reads as TGTGCCATCCAGGGGTATAGCAATCAGCCCCAGCATTTT. This chain connects TRBV10-3 to TRBJ1-5; D may be TRBD1 (6 bases). V lost 8 bases to trimming and J lost 0 bases, with 8 bases between them. Germline-derived CDR1 and CDR2 are ENHRY and SYGVKD. This CDR3 contains 13 residues.

The V gene is TRBV14, the J gene TRBJ2-5; 7 bases match TRBD1. Germline CDR1 reads SGHDN; CDR2 reads FVKESK. The CDR3 covers 12 residues. With 4 bases clipped from V and 4 bases from J, the junction kept 0 bases outside the gene matches. The CDR3, as DNA: TGTGCCAGCAGCCGGACAGGAGAGACCCAGTACTTC. Its protein product is CASSRTGETQYF.

This clone was seen just once. This chain joins TRBV15 and TRBJ2-1, with a weak D call TRBD2 (6 bases). CDR3 size: 17 residues. Germline assignment: CDR1 LNHNV and CDR2 YYDKDF (reference sequence). V gave up 5 bases and J gave up 7 bases, with 24 bases separating them. The CDR3 region has the DNA TGTGCCACCAGCCCGTCATTTGGGACGGGAGCTGGGAATGAGCAGTTCTTC. Its translation is CATSPSFGTGAGNEQFF.

The genes are TRBV9 and TRBJ1-1, with D unclear. The CDR3 totals 16 residues. V lost 4 bases to trimming and J lost 1 base, with 17 bases between them. Germline assignment: CDR1 SGDLS and CDR2 YYNGEE. The CDR3 protein is CASSPSKTERNTEAFF. The DNA of the CDR3 is TGTGCCAGCAGCCCAAGTAAGACGGAAAGGAACACTGAAGCTTTCTTT. The full variable domain, with the rest looked up from reference TRBV9 and TRBJ1-1, is DSGVTQTPKHLITATGQRVTLRCSPRSGDLSVYWYQQSLDQGLQFLIQYYNGEERAKGNILERFSAQQFPDLHSELNLSSLELGDSALYFCASSPSKTERNTEAFFGQGTRLTVV.

This clone appeared once. The genes are TRBV5-4 and TRBJ2-5, with D possibly being TRBD2 (6 bases). TRBJ2-7 matches the DNA end more closely, so the J call is doubtful. CDR3 length: 16 amino acids. The germline gives CDR1 SGHNT, CDR2 YYREEE (reference sequence). The CDR3 sequence is CASSSTGTPLSYEQYF. The DNA of the CDR3 is TGTGCCAGCAGCTCCACCGGGACTCCACTCTCCTACGAGCAGTACTTC.

The rearrangement links TRBV27 to TRBJ2-2; tentative D call: TRBD1 (6 bases). Germline lookup yields CDR1 MNHEY and CDR2 SMNVEV (reference sequence). The CDR3 spans 16 residues. Between the trimmed V and J ends, which lost 0 bases and 4 bases, there was a span of 12 bases. This CDR3 is CASSLSVGASTGELFF. In nucleotides, the CDR3 is TGTGCCAGCAGTTTATCGGTGGGGGCGAGCACCGGGGAGCTGTTTTTT.

This clone was recorded only once. The rearrangement joins TRBV4-2 to TRBJ2-1; a weak D match, TRBD1 (6 bases). The CDR3 sequence is 16 residues long. V lost 0 bases, J lost 4 bases, and 13 bases lay in between. From germline, CDR1 is LGHNA and CDR2 YNFKEQ. The CDR3 reads CASSQDSRTAYNEQFF. CDR3 DNA: TGTGCCAGCAGCCAAGATTCCCGGACAGCTTACAATGAGCAGTTCTTC.

The V and J genes are TRBV7-8 and TRBJ1-1, with D perhaps matching TRBD1 (5 bases). V was shortened by 4 bases and J by 0 bases, with 12 bases between the two germline ends. Germline assignment: CDR1 SGHVS and CDR2 FQNEAQ. The CDR3 is 15 amino acids. CDR3 in DNA: TGTGCCAGCAGCTATTCGGGGCCCCTGAACACTGAAGCTTTCTTT. Amino acids: CASSYSGPLNTEAFF.

CDR3 loop: CASSMGTDYGYTF. The CDR3 DNA reads as TGTGCCAGTAGTATGGGGACGGATTATGGCTACACCTTC. The chain couples TRBV19 to TRBJ1-2; D might be TRBD1 (5 bases). V lost 3 bases and J lost 5, with 10 bases in between. Germline-derived CDR1 and CDR2 are LNHDA and SQIVND (reference sequence). The CDR3 spans 13 residues.

The chain recombines TRBV5-8 with TRBJ1-2, with D maybe TRBD1 (5 bases). Germline V gives CDR1 SGHTS, CDR2 YDEGEE. With 9 bases removed from V and 4 bases from J, the gap between germline ends came to 28 bases. CDR3 length: 17 residues. CDR3 in amino acids: CAKSAIISGTTVYGYTF. The CDR3, as DNA: TGTGCCAAGTCCGCAATTATATCCGGGACGACAGTCTATGGCTACACCTTC. Looking up the rest from reference TRBV5-8 and TRBJ1-2 gives the full variable domain: EAGVTQSPTHLIKTRGQQATLRCSPISGHTSVYWYQQALGLGLQFLLWYDEGEERNRGNFPPRFSGRQFPNYSSELNVNALELEDSALYLCAKSAIISGTTVYGYTFGSGTRLTVV.